This T cell receptor beta chain was recovered during a study of CD8+CD57+ T cells in acquired aplastic anemia. Whole-study context: Sorted CD4+ and CD8+ cells yielded roughly 3.4 ug of DNA on average.

By flow cytometry, patients selected for sequencing had shown an expansion of CD8+CD57+ cells. The diagnosis in all patients was severe acquired aplastic anemia. Receipt of therapy had not occurred in any patient by the time of blood sampling. This CDR3 contains 12 residues. The germline V and J ends were trimmed by 0 bases and 1 base, with 2 bases remaining between them. Germline loops: CDR1 SGHDT, CDR2 YYEEEE. This clonotype was counted ten times or more. Its antigen is undetermined. TCR beta VDJ and CDR3 profiling used genomic DNA as template. From the reads, TCRdb called clonotypes with MiXCR, one entry per CDR3 protein. The table shows around 120,000 distinct CDR3 sequences, with about two fifths occurring only once. General study results and limits: There were twenty-nine CD8+ CDR3 sequences that occurred in both patients and controls.

This clonotype was sampled from a human donor with aplastic anemia. The chain is built from TRBV5-6 and TRBJ2-7; D is unresolved. Sequencing was carried out using sorted CD4+, CD8+, or CD8+CD57+ T cells (not recorded which) from PBMCs. CDR3 protein: CASSLASYEQYV. In DNA form, the CDR3 reads TGTGCCAGCAGCTTGGCATCCTACGAGCAGTACGTC.